The 7 T cell receptor beta chains reported below all come from one sample, sequenced in a study of beta chain features in type 1 diabetes. Findings and limits, study-wide: TCRB CDR3s from Type 1 diabetes patients were moderately but significantly shorter in all four CD4+ subsets.

Reverse transcribing all isolated RNA meant expressed TCRB transcripts were sequenced. TCRdb's copy holds only in-frame clones and misses some; the assay was immunoSEQ multiplex PCR. The sample has under 300,000 clones; approximately 24% are singletons. Their specific antigens are unknown. The sequenced sample consisted of naive CD4+ T cells from blood. Receptors originate from a woman aged 25-40 years with type 1 diabetes.

This clone was counted between two and nine times. V gene TRBV30 combines with J gene TRBJ1-5, with 8 bases aligning to TRBD1. Germline V gene data show CDR1 as GTSNPN and CDR2 as SVGIG (reference sequence). V gave up 0 bases and J gave up 6 bases; unmatched junction bases: 4. There are 14 residues in the CDR3. The CDR3 coding sequence is TGTGCCTGGAGTGTAGACAGGGGCAGTCAGCCCCAGCATTTT. It codes for CAWSVDRGSQPQHF.

The J gene is TRBJ1-1, the V gene TRBV18; 11 positions match TRBD1. The germline gives CDR1 KGHSH, CDR2 LQKENI. After removal of 3 bases from V and 4 bases from J, the junction contained 7 bases not matched to a gene. The CDR3 extends over 16 amino acids. Here the CDR3 reads CASSPGQGAPGTEAFF. The DNA of the CDR3 is TGTGCCAGCTCACCCGGACAGGGGGCGCCGGGCACTGAAGCTTTCTTT.

The rearrangement uses TRBV5-1 and TRBJ2-7, with 10 bases matching TRBD1. Germline CDR1 SGHRS, CDR2 YFSETQ. The CDR3 runs 16 residues. J gave up 4 bases and V 4 bases, and 11 bases lay outside the gene matches. The CDR3 spells CASSRRQGAAKYEQYF. The DNA of the CDR3 is TGCGCCAGCAGCCGAAGACAGGGGGCGGCTAAGTACGAGCAGTACTTC.

A few counts support this clone. One junction end disagrees with the germline gene, perhaps due to a read error. The chain combines TRBV7-7 with TRBJ2-1; weak D call: TRBD2 (5 bases). The V gene's germline CDR1 is SSHAT and CDR2 FNYEAQ (reference sequence). The CDR3 length is 15 residues. Here the CDR3 DNA reads TGTGCTAGCAGCCGTACTAGGCCCACCTACAATGAGCAGTTCTTC. Residues: CASSRTRPTYNEQFF.

V and J are TRBV11-2 and TRBJ2-4; D is possibly TRBD1 (5 bases). V gave up 8 bases and J gave up 3 bases, with 11 bases separating them. Germline lookup yields CDR1 SGHAT and CDR2 FQNNGV. The CDR3 length is 13 residues. CDR3 sequence: CASQDRHKNIQYF. The DNA for the CDR3 is TGTGCCAGCCAAGACAGACACAAAAACATTCAGTACTTC.

A few counts support this clone. The genes are TRBV18 and TRBJ1-2; D gene ambiguous. The length of the CDR3 is 14 residues. Trimming took 0 bases from V and 1 from J, leaving 6 bases between them. Germline lookup yields CDR1 KGHSH and CDR2 LQKENI. For the CDR3, the DNA is TGTGCCAGCTCACCACCGGCCGATAACTATGGCTACACCTTC. Amino acids: CASSPPADNYGYTF.

The table lists this clone with a few counts. The CDR3 is CASSWDTGSRTEAFF. CDR3 nucleotide sequence: TGCGCCAGCAGCTGGGACACAGGGTCGAGGACTGAAGCTTTCTTT. The chain uses TRBV5-1 and TRBJ1-1; TRBD1 might be the D (6 bases). Germline V gene lookup returns CDR1 SGHRS and CDR2 YFSETQ. CDR3 size: 15 residues. V lost 3 bases to trimming and J lost 5 bases, with 17 bases between them. The full variable domain, rest sourced from reference TRBV5-1 and TRBJ1-1, is KAGVTQTPRYLIKTRGQQVTLSCSPISGHRSVSWYQQTPGQGLQFLFEYFSETQRNKGNFPGRFSGRQFSNSRSEMNVSTLELGDSALYLCASSWDTGSRTEAFFGQGTRLTVV.